This TCR beta chain was sequenced during a study of PD-1 blockade in classical Hodgkin lymphoma. Notes on the study in general: When set against healthy donors, newly diagnosed patients were reported to show lower baseline TCR diversity. Similar baseline diversity was found in complete responders and newly diagnosed patients.

In its sample, this clone was seen once. Its specificity is not known. The junction had 14 bases not matched to a gene; V was cut back by 5 bases and J by 13 bases. The CDR3 loop spans 14 amino acids. Germline lookup yields CDR1 MNHEY and CDR2 SMNVEV (reference sequence). Each patient's relapse followed autologous stem cell transplantation, and brentuximab vedotin exposure varied. Sequenced by immunoSEQ multiplex PCR; TCRdb stores in-frame clones only, minus some. This repertoire shows roughly 28,000 clones, 70% found once; its top ten account for roughly 24%. The clonotype comes from a human donor with classical Hodgkin lymphoma. The chain couples TRBV27 to TRBJ2-3, with TRBD2 identical over 8 bases. The sample in question was peripheral blood mononuclear cells (PBMCs), obtained before the second cycle of nivolumab. The DNA for the CDR3 is TGTGCCAGCAGTCCTATCCCCACTTTAGCGGGGAAGTATTTT. This gives the protein CASSPIPTLAGKYF.